This passage covers 29 T cell receptor beta chains from one sample sequenced in a study of blood T cells in healthy people across ages. Together with a sample-barcoded 5' primer, a J-beta primer mix was included in a second PCR lasting roughly 6 to 12 cycles. TCRdb called the 5' RACE reads again in MiXCR, with one record for every CDR3 protein. Counted here are around 1,500,000 distinct CDR3 sequences, roughly 40% occurring once; the ten biggest clones make up less than 8%. Source material: blood. The source of these receptors is a young woman in good health.

The gene calls are TRBV6-2 or TRBV6-3 and TRBJ1-1; TRBD1 agrees at 7 bases. J lost 10 bases, V lost 2 bases, and 13 bases had no gene match. Germline V CDR1 and CDR2: MNHEY, SVGEGT. CDR3 length: 15 amino acids. The CDR3 here is CASSYRTGKRAGAFF. DNA of the CDR3: TGTGCCAGCAGTTACCGGACAGGCAAACGGGCTGGAGCTTTCTTT.

The chain carries TRBV5-1 and TRBJ2-7; unclear D gene. Germline CDR1 reads SGHRS; CDR2 reads YFSETQ. The CDR3 totals 14 residues. V lost 3 bases and J 2 bases, leaving 12 bases between the germline ends. The CDR3 protein is CASSYSPWAYEQYF. In DNA form, the CDR3 reads TGCGCCAGCAGCTACTCACCCTGGGCCTACGAGCAGTACTTC.

The rearrangement uses TRBV11-2 and TRBJ2-2; maybe TRBD2 (7 bases). Germline CDR1 SGHAT, CDR2 FQNNGV. CDR3 size: 15 residues. With 0 bases removed from V and 7 bases from J, the gap between germline ends came to 12 bases. CDR3 amino acids: CASSLEGGVGGELFF. Written as DNA, the CDR3 is TGTGCCAGCAGCTTAGAAGGGGGGGTTGGCGGGGAGCTGTTTTTT.

The chain uses TRBV15 and TRBJ1-1; TRBD1 might be the D (5 bases). Germline-derived CDR1 and CDR2 are LNHNV and YYDKDF (reference sequence). The length of the CDR3 is 14 residues. Between the trimmed V and J ends, which lost 3 bases and 3 bases, there was a span of 11 bases. The CDR3 region is CATSSPKGDTEAFF. The CDR3, as DNA: TGTGCCACCAGCAGTCCGAAAGGGGACACTGAAGCTTTCTTT.

To note about this clonotype: A much larger clonotype is one base distant, so this may be a read error. This chain connects TRBV29-1 to TRBJ2-6; either TRBD1 or TRBD2 may supply D (5 bases each). Germline lookup yields CDR1 SQVTM and CDR2 ANQGSEA. The CDR3 loop spans 14 amino acids. The CDR3 DNA is TGCAGCGTTGTTGGGACCTCTGGGGCCGACGTCCTGACTTTC. Translating gives CSVVGTSGADVLTF. Full variable domain (missing parts from reference TRBV29-1 and TRBJ2-6): SAVISQKPSRDICQRGTSLTIQCQVDSQVTMMFWYRQQPGQSLTLIATANQGSEATYESGFVIDKFPISRPNLTFSTLTVSNMSPEDSSIYLCSVVGTSGADVLTFGAGSRLTVL.

This clonotype was counted only a few times. V usage is TRBV6-2 or TRBV6-3 and J usage is TRBJ2-6; D ambiguous. The CDR3 has 15 amino acids. The V gene's germline CDR1 is MNHEY and CDR2 SVGEGT. The V end was cut by 3 bases, the J end by 4 bases, with 10 bases between. The CDR3 protein is CASSYWGSGANVLTF. CDR3 coding DNA: TGTGCCAGCAGTTATTGGGGTTCCGGGGCCAACGTCCTGACTTTC.

About this clonotype itself: A much larger clone differs from this one at a single base, so this may be a read error. V gene TRBV10-3 combines with J gene TRBJ2-7; D may correspond to TRBD1 or TRBD2 (5 bases each). The CDR3 spans 12 residues. CDR1 ENHRY and CDR2 SYGVKD come from the germline V gene. Trimming left V 2 bases short and J 6 bases short, with 8 bases between. Written as DNA, the CDR3 is TGTGCCATCAGTGAGCCTGGGGGCGAGCAGTACTTC. Translation: CAISEPGGEQYF.

This clonotype was detected only a few times. The chain is built from TRBV27 and TRBJ1-2; D perhaps matches TRBD1 (5 bases). Germline loops: CDR1 MNHEY, CDR2 SMNVEV (reference sequence). With 5 bases removed from V and 4 bases from J, the gap between germline ends came to 14 bases. The CDR3 loop spans 14 amino acids. CDR3 bases: TGTGCCAGCAGTCCGCGGGGGGTTTCCTATGGCTACACCTTC. Translating it yields CASSPRGVSYGYTF.

This clonotype has a handful of counts. V is TRBV20-1 and J is TRBJ1-2; D unclear. Trimming took 0 bases from V and 6 from J, leaving 8 bases between them. There are 12 residues in the CDR3. Germline values: CDR1 DFQATT, CDR2 SNEGSKA (reference sequence). Here the CDR3 DNA reads TGCAGTGCTAGAGATAAGGGAAATGGCTACACCTTC. Protein sequence: CSARDKGNGYTF.

This clonotype was recorded many times. The chain links TRBV3-1 to TRBJ2-5; TRBD2 matches at 13 bases. Trimming removed 5 bases from V and 2 bases from J; junction bases left unmatched: 2. The V gene's germline CDR1 is LGHDT and CDR2 YNNKEL (reference sequence). This CDR3 contains 15 residues. The CDR3 reads CASSRLAGGQETQYF. CDR3 DNA sequence: TGTGCCAGCAGCAGACTAGCGGGAGGTCAAGAGACCCAGTACTTC.

A word on this clonotype: The junction shows a germline mismatch at one end, possibly a read error. This chain joins TRBV9 and TRBJ1-5, with D perhaps TRBD1 (5 bases). This CDR3 region has 16 residues. Germline CDR1 reads SGDLS; CDR2 reads YYNGEE. The CDR3 here is CASSVLPGGGNQPQHF. CDR3 in DNA: TGCGCCAGCAGCGTATTACCCGGGGGGGGGAATCAGCCCCAGCATTTT.

This clonotype was recorded a few times. V usage is TRBV6-1 and J usage is TRBJ2-1; no clear D. CDR1 MNHNS and CDR2 SASEGT come from the germline V gene. The V and J ends lost 5 bases and 5 bases respectively, with 10 bases between them. This CDR3 has 13 residues. This CDR3 is CASSSVGHNEQFF. The CDR3 DNA sequence: TGTGCCAGCAGTTCCGTCGGGCACAATGAGCAGTTCTTC.

This chain uses TRBV12-3 or TRBV12-4 with TRBJ1-1; possibly TRBD1 for D (5 bases). Trimming left V 7 bases short and J 4 bases short, with 13 bases between. The CDR3 covers 13 residues. Here the CDR3 reads CASTLGVGTEAFF. The CDR3 nucleotides are TGTGCCAGCACCCTGGGGGTCGGCACTGAAGCTTTCTTT.

This chain links TRBV2 with TRBJ1-2, with TRBD1 as a possible D gene (5 bases). Germline loops: CDR1 SNHLY, CDR2 FYNNEI. The CDR3 is 12 amino acids. The ends were cut back, 7 bases at V and 4 bases at J, with 10 bases in the middle. The CDR3 DNA follows: TGTGCCAGCATTATCCAGGGCTATGGCTACACCTTC. This gives the protein CASIIQGYGYTF.

This rearrangement joins TRBV5-6 to TRBJ2-7, with D possibly matching TRBD1 (6 bases). Looked up from germline, CDR1 is SGHDT and CDR2 is YYEEEE. CDR3 length: 14 amino acids. The V end lost 3 bases, the J end lost 8 bases, and 18 bases lay between the germline ends. The DNA for the CDR3 is TGTGCCAGCAGCTCGACCGATAAGGGGGTAAAGCAGTACTTC. Amino acid sequence: CASSSTDKGVKQYF.

Of note for this clonotype: Germline and junction disagree at one end, which may indicate a read error. V usage is TRBV7-9 and J usage is TRBJ2-5; 12 positions match TRBD2. The CDR3 is 14 residues long. In germline, CDR1 is SEHNR, CDR2 FQNEAQ (reference sequence). CDR3 amino acids: CVSSPTSGRETQYF. Written as DNA, the CDR3 is TGCGTCAGCAGCCCTACTAGCGGGAGGGAGACCCAGTACTTC.

The V call is TRBV5-1, the J call TRBJ1-2, with 7 nucleotides matching TRBD1. The J segment lost 2 bases and the V segment lost 4 bases, leaving 8 bases of the junction unmatched. The germline V gene has CDR1 SGHRS and CDR2 YFSETQ. This CDR3 is built from 15 residues. The CDR3 nucleotides read TGCGCCAGCAGCCCAAACCCGACAGGGAACTATGGCTACACCTTC. This codes for CASSPNPTGNYGYTF. Using reference TRBV5-1 and TRBJ1-2 for the parts outside the CDR3, the full variable domain is KAGVTQTPRYLIKTRGQQVTLSCSPISGHRSVSWYQQTPGQGLQFLFEYFSETQRNKGNFPGRFSGRQFSNSRSEMNVSTLELGDSALYLCASSPNPTGNYGYTFGSGTRLTVV.

V gene TRBV11-2 combines with J gene TRBJ2-5; D may be TRBD2 (5 bases). The V gene's germline CDR1 is SGHAT and CDR2 FQNNGV. This CDR3 has 15 residues. V lost 1 base, J lost 0 bases, and 9 bases lay in between. The CDR3 region is CASSLGGSDQETQYF. For the CDR3, the DNA is TGTGCCAGCAGCTTAGGGGGTAGCGACCAAGAGACCCAGTACTTC. Combining the CDR3 with reference TRBV11-2 and TRBJ2-5 gives the whole variable domain EAGVAQSPRYKIIEKRQSVAFWCNPISGHATLYWYQQILGQGPKLLIQFQNNGVVDDSQLPKDRFSAERLKGVDSTLKIQPAKLEDSAVYLCASSLGGSDQETQYFGPGTRLLVL.

The V call is TRBV20-1, the J call TRBJ2-3; 9 bases match TRBD2. This CDR3 contains 19 residues. Trimming took 5 bases from V and 2 from J; bases not matched to a gene: 20. Germline V lookup: CDR1 DFQATT, CDR2 SNEGSKA (reference sequence). The CDR3 here is CSAPPGGSGSISPTDTQYF. The CDR3 DNA sequence: TGCAGTGCTCCACCAGGCGGTAGCGGGAGTATCTCGCCCACAGATACGCAGTATTTT.

This clonotype was counted between two and nine times. The genes are TRBV5-6 and TRBJ2-7, with a possible D match to TRBD2 (5 bases). V lost 0 bases and J lost 3, with 13 bases in between. The CDR3 loop spans 15 amino acids. Looked up from germline, CDR1 is SGHDT and CDR2 is YYEEEE. The CDR3 DNA reads as TGTGCCAGCAGCTTGGGAGCGGCAGGAGGCTACGAGCAGTACTTC. Its translation: CASSLGAAGGYEQYF.

This clonotype turned up a few times. V usage is TRBV24-1 and J usage is TRBJ2-1, with a weak D call TRBD1 (6 bases). This CDR3 is 13 amino acids long. Trimming took off 2 bases at V and 9 bases at J, with 10 bases between the two ends. CDR1 and CDR2 from the germline V gene are KGHDR and SFDVKD. The CDR3 region has the DNA TGTGCCACCAGTGATTGGCTAGGGGGTGAGCAGTTCTTC. This translates into CATSDWLGGEQFF.

This sequence joins TRBV27 and TRBJ2-3; D ambiguous. The CDR3 spans 14 residues. From germline, CDR1 is MNHEY and CDR2 SMNVEV (reference sequence). The V end was cut by 6 bases, the J end by 0 bases, with 10 bases between. The CDR3 nucleotides are TGTGCCAGCAGAAACCCCATTAGCACAGATACGCAGTATTTT. This gives the protein CASRNPISTDTQYF.

This clonotype turned up a few times. The chain couples TRBV6-5 to TRBJ1-2; 7 bases align to TRBD1. The V segment lost 0 bases and the J segment 8 bases; nucleotides outside the gene matches: 9. There are 15 residues in the CDR3. The germline CDR1 and CDR2 sequences are MNHEY and SVGAGI. CDR3 nucleotides: TGTGCCAGCAGTTACTCCCGGGGCGCAGGGGGAGGCTACACCTTC. As protein: CASSYSRGAGGGYTF.

The V and J genes are TRBV7-2 and TRBJ1-4; 9 nucleotides line up with TRBD1. The V segment lost 4 bases and the J segment 6 bases; nucleotides outside the gene matches: 6. The CDR3 runs to 15 residues. Germline V CDR1 and CDR2: SGHTA, FQGNSA. This CDR3 reads CASSYPTGGYEKLFF. CDR3 bases: TGTGCCAGCAGCTACCCGACAGGGGGTTATGAAAAACTGTTTTTT.

This clonotype appeared once. This chain joins TRBV2 and TRBJ1-2, with D hard to call. The germline gives CDR1 SNHLY, CDR2 FYNNEI. V was shortened by 7 bases and J by 8 bases, with 17 bases between the two germline ends. The CDR3 is made up of 13 amino acids. CDR3 residues: CASISGRLQGYTF. CDR3 sequence (DNA): TGTGCCAGCATCAGCGGTCGGCTCCAGGGCTACACCTTC.

This sequence joins TRBV7-9 and TRBJ2-5; D may correspond to TRBD1 or TRBD2 (7 bases each). Germline V gene data show CDR1 as SEHNR and CDR2 as FQNEAQ (reference sequence). V shed 5 bases and J shed 11 bases, with 24 bases lying between them. The CDR3 totals 15 residues. The CDR3 nucleotides read TGTGCCAGCAGCCAGGGGGAGGGCGCGTTAAATGAGCAGTACTTC. Translated, it gives CASSQGEGALNEQYF.

This clonotype has a handful of counts. The chain is built from TRBV12-5 and TRBJ2-1, with 11 bases identical to TRBD1. The CDR3 covers 15 residues. CDR1 LGHNT and CDR2 FRNRAP come from the germline V gene. V shed 7 bases, J shed 5 bases, and the junction held 7 bases outside the gene matches. The CDR3 loop reads CASAQGQGGDNEQFF. The CDR3 coding sequence is TGTGCTAGTGCCCAGGGACAGGGGGGAGACAATGAGCAGTTCTTC.

The chain employs TRBV20-1 and TRBJ2-7; D is perhaps TRBD2 (5 bases). The V gene lost 4 bases and the J gene lost 2 bases, with 18 bases spanning the gap. This CDR3 is 15 amino acids long. Germline lookup yields CDR1 DFQATT and CDR2 SNEGSKA (reference sequence). CDR3 in DNA: TGCAGTGCTACCCCGCGTGTGGACTTCACCTACGAGCAGTACTTC. This codes for CSATPRVDFTYEQYF.

The CDR3 bases are TGCAGTGCTAACACCGGGGGCCTCAACTACGAGCAGTACTTC. Its protein product is CSANTGGLNYEQYF. The chain combines TRBV20-1 with TRBJ2-7, with D possibly called TRBD1 or TRBD2 (6 bases each). This CDR3 comprises 14 residues. The germline V and J ends were trimmed by 4 bases and 3 bases, with 16 bases remaining between them. Germline V lookup: CDR1 DFQATT, CDR2 SNEGSKA (reference sequence).